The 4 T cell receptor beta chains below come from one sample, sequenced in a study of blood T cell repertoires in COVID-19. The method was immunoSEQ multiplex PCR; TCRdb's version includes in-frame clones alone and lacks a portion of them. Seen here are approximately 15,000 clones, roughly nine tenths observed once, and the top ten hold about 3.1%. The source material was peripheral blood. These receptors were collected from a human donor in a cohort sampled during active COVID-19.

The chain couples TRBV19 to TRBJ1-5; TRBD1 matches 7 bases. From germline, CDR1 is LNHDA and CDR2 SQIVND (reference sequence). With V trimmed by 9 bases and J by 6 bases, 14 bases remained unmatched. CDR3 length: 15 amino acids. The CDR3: CASRTGRQIFQPQHF. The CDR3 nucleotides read TGTGCCAGCCGGACAGGCCGACAAATTTTTCAGCCCCAGCATTTT.

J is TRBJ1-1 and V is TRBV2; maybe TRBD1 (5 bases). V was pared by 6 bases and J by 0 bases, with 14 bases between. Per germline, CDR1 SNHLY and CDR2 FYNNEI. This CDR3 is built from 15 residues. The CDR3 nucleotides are TGTGCCAGCAGAGGCAGGGCTTACATGAACACTGAAGCTTTCTTT. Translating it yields CASRGRAYMNTEAFF.

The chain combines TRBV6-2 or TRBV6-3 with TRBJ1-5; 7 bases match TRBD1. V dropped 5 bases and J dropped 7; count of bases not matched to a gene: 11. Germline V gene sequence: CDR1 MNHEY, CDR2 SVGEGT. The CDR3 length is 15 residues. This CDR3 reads CASSLQGGRAQPQHF. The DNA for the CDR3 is TGTGCCAGCAGTCTGCAGGGGGGCCGGGCACAGCCCCAGCATTTT.

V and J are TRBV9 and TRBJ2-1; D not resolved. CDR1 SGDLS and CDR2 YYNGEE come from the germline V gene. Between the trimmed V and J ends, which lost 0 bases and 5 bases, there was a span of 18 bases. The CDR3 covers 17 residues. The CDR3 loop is CASSVDVSPPNNNEQFF. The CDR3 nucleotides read TGTGCCAGCAGCGTAGACGTATCGCCGCCGAACAACAATGAGCAGTTCTTC.